The 11 T cell receptor beta chains presented below share a single source sample, sequenced in a study of PD-1 blockade in classical Hodgkin lymphoma. Sample time point: cycle 4 day 1 (C4D1), after about 6 weeks of nivolumab. Brentuximab vedotin exposure varied, and every patient relapsed after autologous stem cell transplantation. The data were produced by immunoSEQ multiplex PCR, yet TCRdb's version contains in-frame clones alone and is incomplete. This sample has about 41,000 clones, with around 74% found just once. The specimen comprised peripheral blood mononuclear cells (PBMCs), sampled before the fourth cycle of nivolumab. These receptor sequences come from a human donor with classical Hodgkin lymphoma.

V usage is TRBV30 and J usage is TRBJ2-5, with D hard to call. The J call may be wrong; the DNA end is better matched by TRBJ2-7. The CDR3 runs to 13 residues. Per germline, CDR1 GTSNPN and CDR2 SVGIG (reference sequence). The CDR3 protein is CAWSVQTGDEQYF. The CDR3 region has the DNA TGTGCCTGGAGTGTACAGACTGGCGACGAGCAGTACTTC.

The sample holds one count of this clone. This chain joins TRBV4-1 and TRBJ2-1; possibly TRBD1 for D (5 bases). CDR3 length: 17 amino acids. The germline V gene has CDR1 MGHRA and CDR2 YSYEKL. V shed 1 base and J shed 6 bases, with 19 bases lying between them. CDR3 bases: TGCGCCAGCAGCCAAGTTCGGACAAGTCCTATCGGCAATGAGCAGTTCTTC. Its translation is CASSQVRTSPIGNEQFF.

The J gene is TRBJ2-1, the V gene TRBV5-4, with TRBD2 as a possible D gene (5 bases). This CDR3 spans 14 amino acids. The V end lost 3 bases, the J end lost 4 bases, and 11 bases lay between the germline ends. Germline values: CDR1 SGHNT, CDR2 YYREEE (reference sequence). The CDR3 bases are TGTGCCAGCAGCTCGTTAGCGAGGTACAATGAGCAGTTCTTC. It translates to CASSSLARYNEQFF. The full variable domain, in which reference TRBV5-4 and TRBJ2-1 provide the parts outside the CDR3, is ETGVTQSPTHLIKTRGQQVTLRCSSQSGHNTVSWYQQALGQGPQFIFQYYREEENGRGNFPPRFSGLQFPNYSSELNVNALELDDSALYLCASSSLARYNEQFFGPGTRLTVL.

The chain carries TRBV11-3 and TRBJ1-1; D unclear. Germline assignment: CDR1 SGHNT and CDR2 YENEEA. V was shortened by 0 bases and J by 5 bases, with 7 bases between the two germline ends. The CDR3 loop spans 13 amino acids. The CDR3 region has the DNA TGTGCCAGCAGCTTAGAGGGGTGGACTGAAGCTTTCTTT. As protein: CASSLEGWTEAFF.

The chain couples TRBV6-5 to TRBJ2-7; no definite D call. Germline values: CDR1 MNHEY, CDR2 SVGAGI. The CDR3 is 14 amino acids. The germline V and J ends were trimmed by 2 bases and 2 bases, with 10 bases remaining between them. The CDR3 loop reads CASSYKAAPYEQYF. The CDR3 DNA is TGTGCCAGCAGTTACAAGGCAGCGCCCTACGAGCAGTACTTC.

This clone was seen once. The CDR3 reads CASSDGLRNSPLHF. CDR3 in DNA: TGTGCCAGCAGTGACGGGCTGAGAAATTCACCCCTCCACTTT. This chain links TRBV6-4 with TRBJ1-6; D gene uncertain. CDR3 length equals 14 residues. The V gene lost 2 bases and the J gene lost 7 bases, with 9 bases spanning the gap. Germline V gene data show CDR1 as MRHNA and CDR2 as SNTAGT.

The chain joins TRBV9 to TRBJ1-2; no clear D gene. V shed 3 bases and J shed 6 bases, with 12 bases lying between them. Germline V lookup: CDR1 SGDLS, CDR2 YYNGEE. The CDR3 contains 13 residues. Here the CDR3 reads CASSDGLPHGYTF. As DNA, the CDR3 is TGTGCCAGCAGCGACGGACTGCCACATGGCTACACCTTC.

The chain employs TRBV27 and TRBJ2-7; TRBD2 is a possible D gene (6 bases). With 4 bases removed from V and 5 bases from J, the gap between germline ends came to 15 bases. Germline V gives CDR1 MNHEY, CDR2 SMNVEV (reference sequence). The CDR3 length is 14 residues. The CDR3 nucleotides read TGTGCCAGCAGTTCGGGGGTTACGGAGAACGAGCAGTACTTC. Protein sequence: CASSSGVTENEQYF.

V and J are TRBV6-5 and TRBJ2-1; D could derive from TRBD1 or TRBD2 (5 bases each). Germline CDR1 reads MNHEY; CDR2 reads SVGAGI. V was cut by 8 bases and J by 5 bases, with 10 bases left in between. The CDR3 spans 12 residues. The CDR3 sequence is CASWPGHNEQFF. The CDR3 DNA reads TGTGCCAGCTGGCCGGGGCACAATGAGCAGTTCTTC.

This chain connects TRBV5-1 to TRBJ2-2; D remains ambiguous. This CDR3 spans 14 amino acids. V lost 1 base, J lost 1 base, and 5 bases lay in between. Germline assignment: CDR1 SGHRS and CDR2 YFSETQ. The CDR3 spells CASSLLLNTGELFF. Written as DNA, the CDR3 is TGCGCCAGCAGCTTGTTACTGAACACCGGGGAGCTGTTTTTT.

V and J are TRBV5-6 and TRBJ1-6, with TRBD1 matching over 8 bases. The length of the CDR3 is 17 residues. Germline V gene lookup returns CDR1 SGHDT and CDR2 YYEEEE. With 0 bases clipped from V and 8 bases from J, the junction kept 10 bases outside the gene matches. DNA of the CDR3: TGTGCCAGCAGCTTGGTCGGGCGACAGGGGATCGATTCACCCCTCCACTTT. This codes for CASSLVGRQGIDSPLHF.